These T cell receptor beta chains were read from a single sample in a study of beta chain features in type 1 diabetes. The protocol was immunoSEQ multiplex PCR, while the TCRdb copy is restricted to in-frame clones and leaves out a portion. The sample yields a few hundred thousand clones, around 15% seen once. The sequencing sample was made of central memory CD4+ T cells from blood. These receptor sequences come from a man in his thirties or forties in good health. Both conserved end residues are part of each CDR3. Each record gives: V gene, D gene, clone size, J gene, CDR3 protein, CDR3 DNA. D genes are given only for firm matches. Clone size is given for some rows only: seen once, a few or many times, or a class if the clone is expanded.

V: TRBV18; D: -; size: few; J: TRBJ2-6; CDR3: CASSPPRSGFSGANVLTF; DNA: TGTGCCAGCTCACCTCCCCGCTCGGGTTTCTCTGGGGCCAACGTCCTGACTTTC
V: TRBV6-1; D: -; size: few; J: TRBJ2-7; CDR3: CASRIDVYEQYF; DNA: TGTGCCAGCAGGATAGACGTCTACGAGCAGTACTTC
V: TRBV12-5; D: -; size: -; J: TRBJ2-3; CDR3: CASGLDRANTQYF; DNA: TGTGCTAGTGGTTTGGACAGGGCTAATACGCAGTATTTT
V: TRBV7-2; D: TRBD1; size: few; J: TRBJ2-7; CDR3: CASSPTGPSSYEQYF; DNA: TGTGCCAGCAGCCCGACAGGGCCTAGCTCCTACGAGCAGTACTTC
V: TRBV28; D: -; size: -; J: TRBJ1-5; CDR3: CASSFYRRPQHF; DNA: TGTGCCAGCAGTTTTTACCGCCGGCCCCAGCATTTT
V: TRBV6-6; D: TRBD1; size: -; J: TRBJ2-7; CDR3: CASSKTGTGVQYEQYF; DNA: TGTGCCAGCAGTAAAACCGGGACAGGGGTTCAGTACGAGCAGTACTTC
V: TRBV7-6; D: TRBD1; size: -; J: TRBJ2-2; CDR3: CASSMDRAGGELFF; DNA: TGTGCCAGCAGCATGGACAGGGCTGGCGGGGAGCTGTTTTTT
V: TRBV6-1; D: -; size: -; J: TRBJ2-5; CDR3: CASRKEGRETQYF; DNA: TGTGCCAGCAGAAAGGAGGGGCGGGAGACCCAGTACTTC
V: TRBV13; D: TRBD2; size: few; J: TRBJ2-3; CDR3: CASSGTTWGTDTQYF; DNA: TGTGCCAGCAGCGGGACTACCTGGGGCACAGATACGCAGTATTTT
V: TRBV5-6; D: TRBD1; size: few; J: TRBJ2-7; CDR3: CASSTPGQSYEQYF; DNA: TGTGCCAGCAGCACTCCGGGACAGTCCTACGAGCAGTACTTC
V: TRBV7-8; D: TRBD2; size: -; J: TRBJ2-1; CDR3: CASSLEPSGEQFF; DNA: TGTGCCAGCAGCTTAGAGCCTAGCGGCGAGCAGTTCTTC
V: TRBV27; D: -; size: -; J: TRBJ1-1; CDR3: CASSLGGGRLNTEAFF; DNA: TGTGCCAGCAGTTTAGGGGGGGGAAGGTTGAACACTGAAGCTTTCTTT
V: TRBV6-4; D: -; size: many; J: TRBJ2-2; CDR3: CASQKEVNTGELFF; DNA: TGTGCCAGTCAGAAGGAGGTGAACACCGGGGAGCTGTTTTTT
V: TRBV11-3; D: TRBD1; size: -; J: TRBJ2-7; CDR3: CASSLTDRGPSYEQYF; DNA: TGTGCCAGCAGCTTGACCGACAGGGGGCCATCCTACGAGCAGTACTTC
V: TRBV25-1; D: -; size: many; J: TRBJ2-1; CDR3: CASSESDLSYEQFF; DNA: TGTGCCAGCAGTGAATCAGACTTGTCGTATGAGCAGTTCTTC
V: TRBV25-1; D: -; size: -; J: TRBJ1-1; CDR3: CASSEEWGRAEAFF; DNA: TGTGCCAGCAGTGAAGAGTGGGGTCGGGCTGAAGCTTTCTTT
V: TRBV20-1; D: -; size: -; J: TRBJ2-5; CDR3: CSANRQETQYF; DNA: TGCAGTGCTAACAGACAAGAGACCCAGTACTTC
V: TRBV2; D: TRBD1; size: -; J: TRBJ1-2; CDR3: CASIRTGVHGYTF; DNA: TGTGCCAGCATTCGAACAGGGGTCCATGGCTACACCTTC
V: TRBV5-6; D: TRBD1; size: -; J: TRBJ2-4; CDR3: CASSQGQGAIQYF; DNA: TGTGCCAGCAGCCAGGGACAGGGGGCCATTCAGTACTTC
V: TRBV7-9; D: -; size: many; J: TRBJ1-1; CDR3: CATSPVNTEAFF; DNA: TGTGCCACCTCTCCAGTGAACACTGAAGCTTTCTTT
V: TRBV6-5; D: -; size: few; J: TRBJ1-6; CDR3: CASREIDRRASPLHF; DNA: TGTGCCAGCAGGGAAATCGACAGGCGGGCCTCACCCCTCCACTTT
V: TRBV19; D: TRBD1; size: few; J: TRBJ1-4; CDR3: CASSLDRVDEKLFF; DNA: TGTGCCAGTAGTCTGGACAGGGTGGACGAAAAACTGTTTTTT
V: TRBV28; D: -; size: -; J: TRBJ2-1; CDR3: CASSNEAVYNEQFF; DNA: TGTGCCAGCAGCAATGAGGCGGTCTACAATGAGCAGTTCTTC
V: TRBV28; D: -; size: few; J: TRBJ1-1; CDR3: CATAAGADTEAFF; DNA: TGTGCCACCGCCGCAGGGGCGGACACTGAAGCTTTCTTT
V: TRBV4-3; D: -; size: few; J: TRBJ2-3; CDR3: CASSQMRVLGTDTQYF; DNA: TGCGCCAGCAGCCAAATGAGGGTATTGGGCACAGATACGCAGTATTTT
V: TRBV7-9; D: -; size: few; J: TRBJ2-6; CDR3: CASSHSGANVLTF; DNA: TGTGCCAGCAGCCACTCTGGGGCCAACGTCCTGACTTTC
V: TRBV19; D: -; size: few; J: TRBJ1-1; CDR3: CASSAFGGSTTEAFF; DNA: TGTGCCAGTAGCGCCTTTGGGGGCTCGACCACTGAAGCTTTCTTT